Listed below are T cell receptor beta chains from one sample, sequenced in a study of post-analysis software for immune sequencing data. Using its own MiXCR run on the PCR reads, TCRdb lists one record per CDR3 protein. The sample lists about 540,000 distinct CDR3 sequences, around 31% occurring once. The sample consisted of blood. These receptors were collected from a girl aged 2-17 years with multiple sclerosis. Both conserved end residues are part of each CDR3.

>TRBJ2-7|TRBV21-1
CASSKGQGGGYF
>TRBJ2-5|TRBV12-3/TRBV12-4
CASSSQLAGGQRGPETQYF
>TRBJ1-1|TRBV6-5
CATRQGLNAEAFF
>TRBJ2-1|TRBV20-1
CSARSGISVETQFF
>TRBJ1-2|TRBV5-1
CASSPGDMRQRDGYTF
>TRBJ2-1|TRBV5-1
CASSLGQSNEQFF
>TRBJ2-3|TRBV9
CASSPRLAGGLGDTQYF
>TRBJ2-3|TRBV7-3
CASSPGTNPRTDTQYF
>TRBJ2-7|TRBV10-3
CAISESNADYEQYF
>TRBJ2-5|TRBV5-1
CASSLSLAGDSETQYF
>TRBJ2-7|TRBV20-1
CSARESTMRYEQYF
>TRBJ2-1|TRBV7-3
CASSLGPGPEQFF
>TRBJ2-5|TRBV20-1
CSASAPTGGRETQYF
>TRBJ1-5|TRBV5-6
CASSIFRTATDQPQHF
>TRBJ1-1|TRBV5-6
CASSFAGRNTEAFF
>TRBJ2-5|TRBV12-3/TRBV12-4
CASSYDRTGETQYF
>TRBJ2-7|TRBV6-2/TRBV6-3
CASSYTHEQYF
>TRBJ2-1|TRBV7-8
CASSSQGGGPGLEQFF
>TRBJ1-5|TRBV20-1
CSAIRTGNQPQHF
>TRBJ1-1|TRBV6-5
CASSPTRTEAFF
>TRBJ1-1|TRBV28
CASSLTVTGQVGTEAFF
>TRBJ2-1|TRBV7-9
CASSFTAGIYNEQFF
>TRBJ1-1|TRBV9
CASSVGRGGDTEAFF
>TRBJ2-1|TRBV5-1
CASSSDQGSINEQFF
>TRBJ2-7|TRBV6-5
CASSSIPSGGGRYEQYF
>TRBJ2-1|TRBV24-1
CATSERTYNEQFF
>TRBJ1-2|TRBV20-1
CSAKDRVYGYTF
>TRBJ1-3|TRBV2
CASSERELGNTIYF
>TRBJ1-1|TRBV12-3/TRBV12-4
CASSLGWHTEAFF
>TRBJ2-7|TRBV6-6
CASSIGPSYEQYF
>TRBJ2-1|TRBV20-1
CSATGTTIYNEQFF
>.|TRBV5-5
CASSLGPGDSYEQYF
>.|TRBV19
CASKGSPQETQYF
>TRBJ2-5|TRBV11-2
CASSFRSSGGETQYF
>TRBJ2-1|TRBV7-9
CASNRGGLNEQFF
>TRBJ2-7|TRBV2
CASRGAGTNEQYF
>TRBJ1-1|TRBV28
CASLLPLQGGTEAFF
>TRBJ1-6|TRBV3-1
CASSQEKTDLYNSPLHF
>TRBJ1-1|TRBV29-1
CSVGSRGVTEAFF
>TRBJ2-3|TRBV12-3/TRBV12-4
CASSLTSGGRTDTQYF
>TRBJ2-5|TRBV12-3/TRBV12-4
CASSPELLAETQYF
>TRBJ1-1|TRBV4-1
CASTPFNTEAFF
>TRBJ1-1|TRBV6-1
CASSGQGVVGGTEAFF
>TRBJ2-1|TRBV15
CATRRDYVSYNEQFF
>TRBJ2-3|TRBV12-3/TRBV12-4
CASSLELAGDNTDTQYF
>TRBJ2-7|TRBV7-8
CASSLGELSSYEQYF
>TRBJ1-4|TRBV29-1
CSVATGTGNEKLFF
>TRBJ2-7|TRBV5-1
CASSLGVSASYEQYF
>TRBJ2-7|TRBV6-6
CASQRGEGQGEQYF
>TRBJ2-1|TRBV6-1
CASRGTGTPNYPGSYNEQFF
>TRBJ2-1|TRBV29-1
CSVWPGVGEQFF
>TRBJ2-2|TRBV29-1
CSVLPGGTGELFF
>TRBJ2-4|TRBV13
CASSLGGPGGNIQYF
>TRBJ2-3|TRBV6-1
CASRTTGTDTQYF
>TRBJ1-5|TRBV2
CASSGPQGVRNQPQHF
>TRBJ2-7|TRBV21-1
CTSSTGPRLQSSYEQYF
>TRBJ2-3|TRBV3-1
CASSLRTGGGTDAQYF